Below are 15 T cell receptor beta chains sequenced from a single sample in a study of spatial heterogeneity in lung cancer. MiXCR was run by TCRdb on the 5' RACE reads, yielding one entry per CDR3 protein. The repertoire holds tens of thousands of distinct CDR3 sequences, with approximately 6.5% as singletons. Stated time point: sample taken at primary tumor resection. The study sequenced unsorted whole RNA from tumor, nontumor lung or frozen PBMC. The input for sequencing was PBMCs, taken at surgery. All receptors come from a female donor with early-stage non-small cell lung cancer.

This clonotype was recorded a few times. The CDR3 loop reads CSVGSPTETQYF. The CDR3 nucleotides are TGCAGCGTTGGTAGCCCGACGGAGACCCAGTACTTC. The chain combines TRBV29-1 with TRBJ2-5; the D is unclear. CDR3 length equals 12 residues. Germline V gene data show CDR1 as SQVTM and CDR2 as ANQGSEA. Trimming cost V 4 bases and J 5 bases, with 11 bases left between them.

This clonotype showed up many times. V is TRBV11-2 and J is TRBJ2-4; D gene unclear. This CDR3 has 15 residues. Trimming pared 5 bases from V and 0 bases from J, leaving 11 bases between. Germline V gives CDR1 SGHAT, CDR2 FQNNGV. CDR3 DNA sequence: TGTGCCAGCAGCGGGTATGGTGAAGCCAAAAACATTCAGTACTTC. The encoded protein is CASSGYGEAKNIQYF.

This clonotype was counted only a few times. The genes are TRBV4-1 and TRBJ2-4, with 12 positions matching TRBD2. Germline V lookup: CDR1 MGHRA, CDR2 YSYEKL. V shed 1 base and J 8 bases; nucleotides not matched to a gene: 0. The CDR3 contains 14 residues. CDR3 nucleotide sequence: TGCGCCAGCAGCCAAGGGACTAGCGGGGACATTCAGTACTTC. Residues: CASSQGTSGDIQYF.

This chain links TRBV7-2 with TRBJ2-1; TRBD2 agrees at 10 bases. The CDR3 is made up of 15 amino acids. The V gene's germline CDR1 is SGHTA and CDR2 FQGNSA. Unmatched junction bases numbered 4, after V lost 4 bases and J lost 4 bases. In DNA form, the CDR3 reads TGTGCCAGCAGCTCCGGGACTAGCGTATACAATGAGCAGTTCTTC. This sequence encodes CASSSGTSVYNEQFF.

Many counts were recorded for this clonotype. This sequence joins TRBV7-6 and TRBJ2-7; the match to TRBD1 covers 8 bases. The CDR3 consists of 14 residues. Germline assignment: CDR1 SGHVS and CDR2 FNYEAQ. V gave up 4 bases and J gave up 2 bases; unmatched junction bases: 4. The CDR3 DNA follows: TGTGCCAGCAGCTCAGTGACAGGGGCCTACGAGCAGTACTTC. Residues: CASSSVTGAYEQYF.

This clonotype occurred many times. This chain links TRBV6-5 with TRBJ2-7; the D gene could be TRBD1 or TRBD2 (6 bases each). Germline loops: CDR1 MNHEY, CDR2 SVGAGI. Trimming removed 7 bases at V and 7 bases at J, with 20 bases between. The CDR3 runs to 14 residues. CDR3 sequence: CASKKGGNSREQYF. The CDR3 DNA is TGTGCCAGCAAAAAGGGGGGCAACAGCCGAGAGCAGTACTTC.

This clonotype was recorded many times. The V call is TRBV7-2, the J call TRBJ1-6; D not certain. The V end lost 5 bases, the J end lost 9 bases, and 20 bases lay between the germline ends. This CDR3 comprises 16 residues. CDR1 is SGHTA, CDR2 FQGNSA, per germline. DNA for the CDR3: TGTGCCAGCAGCCTTCACCTGGGAGGAGGAAGTTCACCCCTCCACTTT. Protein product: CASSLHLGGGSSPLHF.

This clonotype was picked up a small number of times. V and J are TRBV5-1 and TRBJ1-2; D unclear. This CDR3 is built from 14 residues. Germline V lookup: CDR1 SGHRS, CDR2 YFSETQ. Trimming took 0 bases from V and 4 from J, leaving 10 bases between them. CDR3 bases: TGCGCCAGCAGCTTGGATCCCGGGGTCTATGGCTACACCTTC. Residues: CASSLDPGVYGYTF.

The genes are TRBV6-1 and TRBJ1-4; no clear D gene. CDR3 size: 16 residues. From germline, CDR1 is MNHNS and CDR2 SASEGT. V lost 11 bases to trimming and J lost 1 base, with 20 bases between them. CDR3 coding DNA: TGTGCCGGAGCTTCCCAGCTAACTTTAACTAATGAAAAACTGTTTTTT. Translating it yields CAGASQLTLTNEKLFF.

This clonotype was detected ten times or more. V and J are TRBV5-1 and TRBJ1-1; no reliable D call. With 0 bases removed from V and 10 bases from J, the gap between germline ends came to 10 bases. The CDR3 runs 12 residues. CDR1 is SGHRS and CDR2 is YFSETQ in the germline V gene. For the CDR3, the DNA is TGCGCCAGCAGCTTGGAGGACCACCTAGCTTTCTTT. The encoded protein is CASSLEDHLAFF.

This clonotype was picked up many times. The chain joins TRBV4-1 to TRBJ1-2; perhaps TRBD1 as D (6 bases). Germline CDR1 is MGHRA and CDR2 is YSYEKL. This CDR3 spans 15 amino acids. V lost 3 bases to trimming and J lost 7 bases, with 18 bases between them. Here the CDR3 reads CASSQRTQGPGGYTF. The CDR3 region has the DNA TGCGCCAGCAGCCAGCGGACTCAGGGGCCTGGTGGCTACACCTTC.

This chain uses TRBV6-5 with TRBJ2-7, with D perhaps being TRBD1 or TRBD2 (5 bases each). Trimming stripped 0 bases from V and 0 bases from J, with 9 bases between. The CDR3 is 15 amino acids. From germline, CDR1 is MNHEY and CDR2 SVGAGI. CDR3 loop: CASSYSGTSSYEQYF. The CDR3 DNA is TGTGCCAGCAGTTACTCGGGGACCTCCTCCTACGAGCAGTACTTC.

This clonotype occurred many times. The DNA of the CDR3 is TGCAGCGCACTTATACCAGAAGCTTTCTTT. It yields the protein CSALIPEAFF. The chain has TRBV29-1 and TRBJ1-1; D is unresolved. Germline V gives CDR1 SQVTM, CDR2 ANQGSEA. There are 10 residues in the CDR3. V was shortened by 7 bases and J by 8 bases, with 11 bases between the two germline ends.

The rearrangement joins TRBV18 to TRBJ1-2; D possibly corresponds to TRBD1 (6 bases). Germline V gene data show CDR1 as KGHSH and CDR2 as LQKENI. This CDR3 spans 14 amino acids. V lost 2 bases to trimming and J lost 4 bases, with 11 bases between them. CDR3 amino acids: CASSPSGGLYGYTF. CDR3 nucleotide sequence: TGTGCCAGCTCACCATCCGGGGGCCTCTATGGCTACACCTTC.

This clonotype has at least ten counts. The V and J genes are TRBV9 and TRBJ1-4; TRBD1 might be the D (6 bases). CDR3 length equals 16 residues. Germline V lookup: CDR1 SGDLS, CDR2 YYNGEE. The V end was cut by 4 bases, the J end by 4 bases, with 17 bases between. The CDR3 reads CASSSQAGQLNEKLFF. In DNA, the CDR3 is TGTGCCAGCAGCTCTCAGGCCGGACAGCTTAATGAAAAACTGTTTTTT.